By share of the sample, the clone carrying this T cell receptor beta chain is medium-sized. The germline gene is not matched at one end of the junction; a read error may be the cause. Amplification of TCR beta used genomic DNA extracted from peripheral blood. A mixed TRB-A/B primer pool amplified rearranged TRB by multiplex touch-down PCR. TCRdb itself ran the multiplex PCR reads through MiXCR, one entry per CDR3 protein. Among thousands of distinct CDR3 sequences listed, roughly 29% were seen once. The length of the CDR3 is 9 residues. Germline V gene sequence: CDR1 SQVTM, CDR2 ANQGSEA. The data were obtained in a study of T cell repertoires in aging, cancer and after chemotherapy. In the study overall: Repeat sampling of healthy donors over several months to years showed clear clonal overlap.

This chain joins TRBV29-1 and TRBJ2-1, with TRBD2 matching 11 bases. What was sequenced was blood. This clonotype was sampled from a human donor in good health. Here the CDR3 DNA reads TGCAGCGTAACTAGCGGGAGCGTCTTC. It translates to CSVTSGSVF.